The 32 T cell receptor beta chains in this list originate from one sample, sequenced in a study of beta chain features in type 1 diabetes listed by TCRdb under 2018. Library preparation used the immunoSEQ multiplex PCR assay. The High Capacity cDNA Reverse Transcription Kit was used to reverse transcribe all of the isolated RNA, meaning that expressed TCRB transcripts were what got sequenced. The source is immuneACCESS, and TCRdb retained only in-frame sequences with V and J called. Part of the clones is not carried over; for the studies checked, unresolved V genes explain less than half of this, and the remainder is unexplained. For this sample the table gives 450,000 to 600,000 clones, of which roughly 30% were detected only once. The ten largest clones capture almost 0.065% of the sample. Sequencing was done on a sample of naive CD4+ T cells from blood. The intended sense of this specimen's cell subset or site label: true naive CD4+ T cells. All receptors come from a man younger than 35 in good health.

The chain uses TRBV7-2 and TRBJ2-7; D gene uncertain. Germline V gives CDR1 SGHTA, CDR2 FQGNSA. The length of the CDR3 is 18 residues. V gave up 4 bases and J gave up 7 bases, with 29 bases separating them. The CDR3 spells CASSSGGRYLAAVGEQYF. The CDR3 nucleotides read TGTGCCAGCAGCTCAGGTGGGCGGTATTTGGCGGCGGTTGGAGAGCAGTACTTC.

Note on this clone: This sample also contains other DNA sequences that code for the same CDR3. This rearrangement joins TRBV18 to TRBJ2-1; D call uncertain. In germline, CDR1 is KGHSH, CDR2 LQKENI. This CDR3 has 14 residues. V lost 3 bases to trimming and J lost 1 base, with 7 bases between them. The CDR3 coding sequence is TGTGCCAGCTCACCTCAAGGGTCCTACAATGAGCAGTTCTTC. The encoded protein is CASSPQGSYNEQFF.

This sequence joins TRBV5-4 and TRBJ2-7; D gene uncertain. The CDR3 has 14 residues. Trimming took 2 bases from V and 6 from J, leaving 15 bases between them. In germline, CDR1 is SGHNT, CDR2 YYREEE (reference sequence). In nucleotides, the CDR3 is TGTGCCAGCAGCTTCCTCGGTTCCGGCTTCGAGCAGTACTTC. Its translation: CASSFLGSGFEQYF.

The J gene is TRBJ1-1, the V gene TRBV5-6; D unclear. The CDR3 length is 14 residues. Germline-derived CDR1 and CDR2 are SGHDT and YYEEEE. V gave up 4 bases and J gave up 0 bases, with 10 bases separating them. The CDR3 here is CASSARPVNTEAFF. DNA of the CDR3: TGTGCCAGCAGCGCTCGGCCCGTGAACACTGAAGCTTTCTTT.

This clone has more than one count but fewer than ten. This chain uses TRBV29-1 with TRBJ2-3, with a tentative D call TRBD1 (5 bases). Trimming stripped 6 bases from V and 3 bases from J, with 19 bases between. The germline gives CDR1 SQVTM, CDR2 ANQGSEA. The CDR3 runs to 15 residues. This CDR3 reads CSVLRGRAKTDTQYF. DNA of the CDR3: TGCAGCGTCCTTAGGGGAAGGGCTAAGACAGATACGCAGTATTTT.

CDR3 in amino acids: CASGRLYEQYF. The CDR3 DNA is TGTGCCTCCGGGAGGCTGTACGAGCAGTACTTC. The chain carries TRBV30 and TRBJ2-5, with 7 nucleotides matching TRBD2. TRBJ2-7 matches the DNA end more closely, so the J call is doubtful. The CDR3 contains 11 residues. Germline V gives CDR1 GTSNPN, CDR2 SVGIG (reference sequence).

This clone turned up a few times. The chain couples TRBV29-1 to TRBJ2-3; D is undetermined. Germline CDR1 SQVTM, CDR2 ANQGSEA. V lost 3 bases to trimming and J lost 5 bases, with 9 bases between them. The CDR3 loop spans 12 amino acids. DNA of the CDR3: TGCAGCGTTGACAGCGCTGAAGATACGCAGTATTTT. This translates into CSVDSAEDTQYF.

This clone was observed a few times. J is TRBJ1-4 and V is TRBV18; 8 bases line up with TRBD1. V dropped 3 bases and J dropped 8; count of bases not matched to a gene: 2. The CDR3 has 13 residues. The germline CDR1 and CDR2 sequences are KGHSH and LQKENI. DNA for the CDR3: TGTGCCAGCTCACCTGGACAGGGCGAAAAACTGTTTTTT. Residues: CASSPGQGEKLFF.

This chain links TRBV28 with TRBJ1-3, with TRBD1 as a possible D gene (6 bases). Trimming pared 4 bases from V and 3 bases from J, leaving 10 bases between. Germline V CDR1 and CDR2: MDHEN, SYDVKM. This CDR3 spans 14 amino acids. Written as DNA, the CDR3 is TGTGCCAGCAGTTCACCAGGGGATGGAAACACCATATATTTT. Translated: CASSSPGDGNTIYF.

This clone was found a few times. The genes are TRBV7-8 and TRBJ2-3, with no clear D. The CDR3 contains 14 residues. Germline values: CDR1 SGHVS, CDR2 FQNEAQ. Trimming removed 2 bases from V and 2 bases from J, with 8 bases in between. CDR3 protein: CASSLRQITDTQYF. CDR3 sequence (DNA): TGTGCCAGCAGCTTAAGGCAAATCACAGATACGCAGTATTTT.

With regard to this clone: The sample has other DNA sequences that encode this CDR3 too. This chain connects TRBV30 to TRBJ1-3; D gene ambiguous. Germline CDR1 GTSNPN, CDR2 SVGIG (reference sequence). This CDR3 comprises 15 residues. Trimming took off 0 bases at V and 0 bases at J, with 9 bases between the two ends. CDR3 DNA sequence: TGTGCCTGGAGTGTTCGGATTTCCTCTGGAAACACCATATATTTT. Translation: CAWSVRISSGNTIYF. Variable domain in full (rest from reference TRBV30 and TRBJ1-3): SQTIHQWPATLVQPVGSPLSLECTVEGTSNPNLYWYRQAAGRGLQLLFYSVGIGQISSEVPQNLSASRPQDRQFILSSKKLLLSDSGFYLCAWSVRISSGNTIYFGEGSWLTVV.

V gene TRBV7-2 combines with J gene TRBJ2-4; no clear D gene. This CDR3 contains 11 residues. V shed 8 bases and J shed 6 bases, with 8 bases lying between them. Looked up from germline, CDR1 is SGHTA and CDR2 is FQGNSA. The CDR3 loop is CASAGGNIQYF. CDR3 in DNA: TGTGCCAGCGCTGGTGGAAACATTCAGTACTTC.

The chain carries TRBV29-1 and TRBJ2-7, with 12 bases identical to TRBD1. V dropped 6 bases and J dropped 3; count of bases not matched to a gene: 6. The CDR3 loop spans 14 amino acids. In germline, CDR1 is SQVTM, CDR2 ANQGSEA. The CDR3 here is CSVGTGGRVYEQYF. The CDR3 coding sequence is TGCAGCGTGGGGACAGGGGGCAGAGTCTACGAGCAGTACTTC.

This clone occurred a few times. The same CDR3 also results from other DNA sequences found in this sample. The CDR3, as DNA: TGCAGCGTTGGAAGCTCCTACGAGCAGTACTTC. This encodes CSVGSSYEQYF. This chain links TRBV29-1 with TRBJ2-7; D not certain. Per the germline V gene, CDR1 is SQVTM and CDR2 is ANQGSEA. This CDR3 spans 11 amino acids. Deletions cut 4 bases from V and 0 bases from J, with 4 bases between.

This clone was observed a handful of times. The chain carries TRBV30 and TRBJ1-5; TRBD1 is a possible D gene (5 bases). The CDR3 sequence is 13 residues long. Germline CDR1 and CDR2: GTSNPN and SVGIG (reference sequence). V shed 5 bases and J shed 1 base, with 9 bases lying between them. CDR3 loop: CAWGTVSNQPQHF. In nucleotides, the CDR3 is TGTGCCTGGGGGACGGTAAGCAATCAGCCCCAGCATTTT.

V gene TRBV21-1 combines with J gene TRBJ2-5; the table's TRBD1 call for D was not verified on the DNA. TRBV21-1 is a recognized pseudogene. The CDR3 is made up of 12 amino acids. The CDR3 spells CASSQGPKAQYF. The CDR3 DNA follows: TGTGCCTCCAGCCAGGGGCCAAAGGCCCAGTACTTC.

V usage is TRBV29-1 and J usage is TRBJ2-3, with TRBD2 matching 8 bases. The CDR3 extends over 12 amino acids. Germline V gene data show CDR1 as SQVTM and CDR2 as ANQGSEA. CDR3 DNA sequence: TGCAGTTCGACTAGCGGCACAGATACGCAGTATTTT. Encoded protein: CSSTSGTDTQYF.

About this clone: The same CDR3 is also encoded by other DNA sequences in this sample. The chain couples TRBV30 to TRBJ2-1; 7 nucleotides match TRBD1. Germline assignment: CDR1 GTSNPN and CDR2 SVGIG (reference sequence). The CDR3 is 13 residues long. The V and J ends lost 4 bases and 0 bases, in that order; junction bases with no gene match: 0. In DNA, the CDR3 is TGTGCCTGGACAGGGGGCTCCTACAATGAGCAGTTCTTC. Its protein product is CAWTGGSYNEQFF.

Turning to this clone: Within the sample, other DNA sequences also encode this same CDR3. The CDR3 is CASSPEGYEQYF. CDR3 DNA: TGTGCCAGCTCACCGGAGGGCTACGAGCAGTACTTC. The chain combines TRBV18 with TRBJ2-7, with D tentatively TRBD2 (6 bases). V was trimmed by 3 bases and J by 3 bases, leaving 6 bases between them. This CDR3 is built from 12 residues. Germline CDR1 reads KGHSH; CDR2 reads LQKENI.

Worth noting for this clone: The sample holds other DNA sequences that translate to the same CDR3. The CDR3 bases are TGTGCCTGGAGTGTCCGGGACAGTCAGCCCCAGCATTTT. Translated, it gives CAWSVRDSQPQHF. V usage is TRBV30 and J usage is TRBJ1-5; TRBD1 matches 7 bases. Germline CDR1 GTSNPN, CDR2 SVGIG (reference sequence). The CDR3 runs 13 residues. Trimming cost V 0 bases and J 6 bases; bases outside gene matches: 2.

The chain has TRBV5-1 and TRBJ2-1, with 11 positions matching TRBD2. Germline V gene lookup returns CDR1 SGHRS and CDR2 YFSETQ. V shed 0 bases, J shed 5 bases, and the junction held 1 base outside the gene matches. This CDR3 has 15 residues. The CDR3 protein is CASSLAGLADNEQFF. CDR3 sequence (DNA): TGCGCCAGCAGCTTGGCGGGACTAGCGGACAATGAGCAGTTCTTC.

In its sample, this clone was seen a few times. The chain employs TRBV6-5 and TRBJ1-2; D gene unclear. The length of the CDR3 is 11 residues. V lost 2 bases and J 4 bases, leaving 2 bases between the germline ends. Germline V gene data show CDR1 as MNHEY and CDR2 as SVGAGI. The CDR3 here is CASSYVYGYTF. CDR3 DNA: TGTGCCAGCAGTTACGTCTATGGCTACACCTTC.

This chain joins TRBV9 and TRBJ2-1; 8 bases fit TRBD2. V shed 3 bases and J 6 bases; nucleotides not matched to a gene: 5. The CDR3 spans 14 residues. CDR1 and CDR2 (germline): SGDLS, YYNGEE. CDR3 sequence reads: CASSEAGAVNEQFF. CDR3 coding DNA: TGTGCCAGCAGCGAAGCGGGAGCTGTCAATGAGCAGTTCTTC. Filled out from reference TRBV9 and TRBJ2-1, the complete variable domain reads DSGVTQTPKHLITATGQRVTLRCSPRSGDLSVYWYQQSLDQGLQFLIQYYNGEERAKGNILERFSAQQFPDLHSELNLSSLELGDSALYFCASSEAGAVNEQFFGPGTRLTVL.

The chain employs TRBV30 and TRBJ2-2; the D gene is possibly TRBD1 (6 bases). The V and J ends lost 2 bases and 0 bases respectively, with 10 bases between them. Germline loops: CDR1 GTSNPN, CDR2 SVGIG (reference sequence). The CDR3 has 15 amino acids. The CDR3 region has the DNA TGTGCCTGGAGTTTAGGACAGACGAACACCGGGGAGCTGTTTTTT. This encodes CAWSLGQTNTGELFF.

V gene TRBV5-4 combines with J gene TRBJ2-3, with a possible D match to TRBD2 (5 bases). CDR1 and CDR2 from the germline V gene are SGHNT and YYREEE (reference sequence). V was clipped by 0 bases and J by 3 bases, with 14 bases between them. The CDR3 has 16 residues. CDR3 DNA: TGTGCCAGCAGCTTGGTAATGAGCGGACCTACAGATACGCAGTATTTT. Protein: CASSLVMSGPTDTQYF. Filled out from reference TRBV5-4 and TRBJ2-3, the complete variable domain reads ETGVTQSPTHLIKTRGQQVTLRCSSQSGHNTVSWYQQALGQGPQFIFQYYREEENGRGNFPPRFSGLQFPNYSSELNVNALELDDSALYLCASSLVMSGPTDTQYFGPGTRLTVL.

The chain joins TRBV18 to TRBJ2-3, with 13 bases aligning to TRBD2. The germline V gene encodes CDR1 KGHSH and CDR2 LQKENI. Trimming took 3 bases from V and 4 from J; bases not matched to a gene: 4. The CDR3 covers 16 residues. CDR3 in amino acids: CASSPLGLAGADTQYF. CDR3 DNA: TGTGCCAGCTCACCTCTCGGACTAGCGGGAGCAGATACGCAGTATTTT.

This clone was seen only a few times. The rearrangement uses TRBV4-3 and TRBJ2-1, with D perhaps TRBD1 (5 bases). CDR1 and CDR2 from the germline V gene are LGHNA and YSLEER. V was cut by 1 base and J by 6 bases, with 16 bases left in between. This CDR3 has 16 amino acids. The CDR3 loop reads CASSQVGRTSGNEQFF. For the CDR3, the DNA is TGCGCCAGCAGCCAAGTGGGGCGGACGTCCGGCAATGAGCAGTTCTTC.

Notes on this clone: At one end the junction does not follow the germline gene, possibly because of a read error. The chain uses TRBV18 and TRBJ2-7; D gene uncertain. This CDR3 is built from 13 residues. Germline-derived CDR1 and CDR2 are KGHSH and LQKENI. CDR3: CASSPAGSHEQYF. The CDR3 DNA reads as TGTGCCAGCTCACCGGCCGGCTCCCACGAGCAGTACTTC. The full variable domain, rest sourced from reference TRBV18 and TRBJ2-7, is NAGVMQNPRHLVRRRGQEARLRCSPMKGHSHVYWYRQLPEEGLKFMVYLQKENIIDESGMPKERFSAEFPKEGPSILRIQQVVRGDSAAYFCASSPAGSHEQYFGPGTRLTVT.

A few counts support this clone. V is TRBV4-3 and J is TRBJ2-5, with D unresolved. The length of the CDR3 is 14 residues. Trimming cost V 4 bases and J 3 bases, with 12 bases left between them. Germline V gene sequence: CDR1 LGHNA, CDR2 YSLEER. CDR3 coding DNA: TGCGCCAGCAGCCCCTGGGGTTCGGAAGAGACCCAGTACTTC. This sequence encodes CASSPWGSEETQYF.

In its sample, this clone was seen a few times. The chain uses TRBV28 and TRBJ2-3; a possible D gene is TRBD2 (6 bases). Germline CDR1 is MDHEN and CDR2 is SYDVKM. Deletions cut 2 bases from V and 0 bases from J, with 9 bases between. The CDR3 runs to 15 residues. The CDR3 is CASSLAGPSTDTQYF. CDR3 sequence (DNA): TGTGCCAGCAGTTTAGCGGGGCCTAGCACAGATACGCAGTATTTT.

The chain combines TRBV9 with TRBJ2-2; TRBD2 agrees at 9 bases. CDR3 length equals 15 residues. Germline loops: CDR1 SGDLS, CDR2 YYNGEE. J lost 5 bases, V lost 4 bases, and 6 bases had no gene match. The CDR3 DNA reads as TGTGCCAGCAGCCGTAGCGGGAGCGGGACCGGGGAGCTGTTTTTT. This encodes CASSRSGSGTGELFF.

In the case of this clone: Other nucleotide sequences in the sample specify the same CDR3. V gene TRBV30 combines with J gene TRBJ1-2; D is perhaps TRBD1 (5 bases). V was shortened by 5 bases and J by 5 bases, with 12 bases between the two germline ends. The CDR3 consists of 12 residues. Germline loops: CDR1 GTSNPN, CDR2 SVGIG (reference sequence). CDR3 in amino acids: CAWSGTSYGYTF. In DNA, the CDR3 is TGTGCCTGGTCCGGGACGTCATATGGCTACACCTTC.